This is a list of T cell receptor beta chains from one sample in a study of human thymus T cells. Some clones are missing from TCRdb's copy, which holds only in-frame ones; the method was immunoSEQ multiplex PCR. The sample consists of some 50,000 clones, roughly 94% of them appearing once. The sample comprised blood. The receptors derive from a girl in the first two years of life with a congenital heart defect but otherwise immunologically healthy. CDR3s include the opening cysteine and the closing phenylalanine or tryptophan. The order of the fields is V gene, D gene, J gene, CDR3 length, CDR3 DNA, CDR3 protein. A D gene is named only where the DNA matches it firmly.

v_call: TRBV5-4
d_call: TRBD1
j_call: TRBJ1-2
cdr3_length: 16
cdr3_nt: TGTGCCAGCAGCTTGGTGCCCCGGGACAGGGTAGTCGGCTACACCTTC
cdr3_aa: CASSLVPRDRVVGYTF

v_call: TRBV28
d_call: -
j_call: TRBJ1-2
cdr3_length: 13
cdr3_nt: TGTGCCAGCAGTTTGGGCGGGGGGTATGGCTACACCTTC
cdr3_aa: CASSLGGGYGYTF

v_call: TRBV12-5
d_call: -
j_call: TRBJ1-1
cdr3_length: 14
cdr3_nt: TGTGCTAGTGGTTTATGTCACGAAAACACTGAAGCTTTCTTT
cdr3_aa: CASGLCHENTEAFF

v_call: TRBV5-5
d_call: -
j_call: TRBJ2-2
cdr3_length: 16
cdr3_nt: TGTGCCAGCAGCTTGAGGATGACTCCGTTCACCGGGGAGCTGTTTTTT
cdr3_aa: CASSLRMTPFTGELFF

v_call: TRBV9
d_call: -
j_call: TRBJ1-1
cdr3_length: 10
cdr3_nt: TGTGCCAGCCAGAACAGGGAAGCTTTCTTT
cdr3_aa: CASQNREAFF

v_call: TRBV18
d_call: -
j_call: TRBJ2-3
cdr3_length: 15
cdr3_nt: TGTGCCAGCTCACCAGAACTAGTTAGCACAGATACGCAGTATTTT
cdr3_aa: CASSPELVSTDTQYF

v_call: TRBV15
d_call: -
j_call: TRBJ1-2
cdr3_length: 14
cdr3_nt: TGTGCCACCAGCAGGGGACACGAGAACTATGGCTACACCTTC
cdr3_aa: CATSRGHENYGYTF

v_call: TRBV6-5
d_call: -
j_call: TRBJ2-1
cdr3_length: 15
cdr3_nt: TGTGCCAGCAGGAGGGGGCGGGGGACCTACAATGAGCAGTTCTTC
cdr3_aa: CASRRGRGTYNEQFF

v_call: TRBV7-9
d_call: TRBD2
j_call: TRBJ2-7
cdr3_length: 14
cdr3_nt: TGTGCCAGCAGCTTGGGAGGGAGCGACTACGAGCAGTACTTC
cdr3_aa: CASSLGGSDYEQYF

v_call: TRBV29-1
d_call: TRBD1
j_call: TRBJ2-7
cdr3_length: 15
cdr3_nt: TGCAGCGTTGAGGGGACAGGTAGGAGCTCCTACGAGCAGTACTTC
cdr3_aa: CSVEGTGRSSYEQYF